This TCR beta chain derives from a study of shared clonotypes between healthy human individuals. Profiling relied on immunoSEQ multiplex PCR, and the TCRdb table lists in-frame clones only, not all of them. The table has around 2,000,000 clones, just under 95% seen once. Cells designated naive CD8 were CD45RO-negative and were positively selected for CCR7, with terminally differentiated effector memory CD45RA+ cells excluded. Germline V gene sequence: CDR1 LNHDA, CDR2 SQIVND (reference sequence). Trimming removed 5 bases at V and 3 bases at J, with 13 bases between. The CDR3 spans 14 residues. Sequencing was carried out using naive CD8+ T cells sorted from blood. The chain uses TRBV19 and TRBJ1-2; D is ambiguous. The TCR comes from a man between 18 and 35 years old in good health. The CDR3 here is CASSLELWDYGYTF. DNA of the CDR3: TGTGCCAGTAGTCTGGAACTCTGGGACTATGGCTACACCTTC. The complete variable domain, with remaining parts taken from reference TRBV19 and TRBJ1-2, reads DGGITQSPKYLFRKEGQNVTLSCEQNLNHDAMYWYRQDPGQGLRLIYYSQIVNDFQKGDIAEGYSVSREKKESFPLTVTSAQKNPTAFYLCASSLELWDYGYTFGSGTRLTVV.